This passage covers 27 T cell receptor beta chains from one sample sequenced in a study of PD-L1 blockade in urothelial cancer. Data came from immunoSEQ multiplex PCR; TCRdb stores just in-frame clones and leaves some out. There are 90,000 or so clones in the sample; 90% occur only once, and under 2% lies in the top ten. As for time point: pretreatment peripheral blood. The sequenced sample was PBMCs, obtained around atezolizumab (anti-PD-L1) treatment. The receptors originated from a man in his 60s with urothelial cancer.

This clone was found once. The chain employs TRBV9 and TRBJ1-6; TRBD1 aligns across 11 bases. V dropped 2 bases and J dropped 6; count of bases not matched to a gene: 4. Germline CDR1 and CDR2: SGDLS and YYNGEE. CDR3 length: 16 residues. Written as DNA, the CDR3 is TGTGCCAGCAGCGTTAAAGGACAGGGGGCTAATTCACCCCTCCACTTT. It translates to CASSVKGQGANSPLHF.

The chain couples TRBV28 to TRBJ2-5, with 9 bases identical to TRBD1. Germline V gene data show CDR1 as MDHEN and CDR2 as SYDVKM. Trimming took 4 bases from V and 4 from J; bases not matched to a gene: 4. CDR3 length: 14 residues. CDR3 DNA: TGTGCCAGCAGTTCCCGACAGGGGGGAGAGACCCAGTACTTC. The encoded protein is CASSSRQGGETQYF.

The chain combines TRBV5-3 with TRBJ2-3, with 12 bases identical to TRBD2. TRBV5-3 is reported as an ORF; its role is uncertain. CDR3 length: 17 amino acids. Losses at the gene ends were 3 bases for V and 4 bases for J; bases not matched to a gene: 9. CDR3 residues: CARSSSPPSGRADTQYF. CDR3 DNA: TGTGCCAGAAGCTCCTCCCCGCCTAGCGGGAGGGCAGATACGCAGTATTTT.

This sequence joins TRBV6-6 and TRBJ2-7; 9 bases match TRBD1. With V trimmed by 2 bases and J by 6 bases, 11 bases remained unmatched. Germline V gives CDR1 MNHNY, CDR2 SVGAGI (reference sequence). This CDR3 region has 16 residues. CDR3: CASSYEQADRGSEQYF. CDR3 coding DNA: TGTGCCAGCAGTTACGAGCAAGCGGACAGGGGAAGCGAGCAGTACTTC.

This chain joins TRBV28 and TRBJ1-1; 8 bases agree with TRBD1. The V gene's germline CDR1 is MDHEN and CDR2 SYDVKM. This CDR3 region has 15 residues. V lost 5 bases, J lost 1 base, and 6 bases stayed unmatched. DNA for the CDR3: TGTGCCAGCAGTGTGACAGGGGCAGGGAACACTGAAGCTTTCTTT. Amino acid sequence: CASSVTGAGNTEAFF. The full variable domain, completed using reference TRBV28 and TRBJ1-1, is DVKVTQSSRYLVKRTGEKVFLECVQDMDHENMFWYRQDPGLGLRLIYFSYDVKMKEKGDIPEGYSVSREKKERFSLILESASTNQTSMYLCASSVTGAGNTEAFFGQGTRLTVV.

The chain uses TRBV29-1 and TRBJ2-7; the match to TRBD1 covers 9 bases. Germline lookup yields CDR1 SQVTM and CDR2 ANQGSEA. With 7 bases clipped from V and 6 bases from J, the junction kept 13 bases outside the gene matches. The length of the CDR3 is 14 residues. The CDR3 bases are TGCAGCGCTCGTAAGACAGGGGGATTGATCGAGCAGTACTTC. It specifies CSARKTGGLIEQYF.

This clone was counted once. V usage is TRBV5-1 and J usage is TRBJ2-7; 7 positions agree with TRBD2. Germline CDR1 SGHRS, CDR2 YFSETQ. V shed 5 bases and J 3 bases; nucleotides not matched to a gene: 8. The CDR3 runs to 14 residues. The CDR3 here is CASSKTGGNYEQYF. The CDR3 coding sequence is TGCGCCAGCAGTAAGACGGGAGGAAACTACGAGCAGTACTTC.

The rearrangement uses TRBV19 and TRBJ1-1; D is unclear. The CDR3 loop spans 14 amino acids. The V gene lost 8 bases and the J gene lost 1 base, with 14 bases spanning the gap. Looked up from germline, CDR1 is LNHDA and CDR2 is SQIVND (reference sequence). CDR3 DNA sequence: TGTGCCAGTCGACTAAGGGCAGGGAACACTGAAGCTTTCTTT. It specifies CASRLRAGNTEAFF.

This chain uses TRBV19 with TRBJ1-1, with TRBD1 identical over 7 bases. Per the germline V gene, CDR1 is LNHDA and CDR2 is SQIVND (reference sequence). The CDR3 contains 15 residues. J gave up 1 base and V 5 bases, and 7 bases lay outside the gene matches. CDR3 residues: CASSPRTGGNTEAFF. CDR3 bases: TGTGCCAGTAGTCCCCGGACAGGCGGGAACACTGAAGCTTTCTTT.

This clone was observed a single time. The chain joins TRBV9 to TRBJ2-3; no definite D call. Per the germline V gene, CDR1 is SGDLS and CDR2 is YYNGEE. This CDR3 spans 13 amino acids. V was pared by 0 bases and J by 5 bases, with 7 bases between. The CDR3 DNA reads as TGTGCCAGCAGCGTAGCTACTTTAGATACGCAGTATTTT. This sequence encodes CASSVATLDTQYF.

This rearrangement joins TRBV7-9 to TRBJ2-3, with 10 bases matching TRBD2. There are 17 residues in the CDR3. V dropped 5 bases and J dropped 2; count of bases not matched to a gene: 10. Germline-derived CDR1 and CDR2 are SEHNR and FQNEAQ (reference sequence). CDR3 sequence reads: CASSQGAGGHFTDTQYF. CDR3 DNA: TGTGCCAGCAGCCAGGGAGCGGGGGGGCATTTCACAGATACGCAGTATTTT.

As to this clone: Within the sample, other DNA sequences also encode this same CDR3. The CDR3 loop is CASSVGQGISYEQYF. CDR3 nucleotide sequence: TGTGCCAGCAGCGTGGGACAGGGCATCTCCTACGAGCAGTACTTC. The chain joins TRBV9 to TRBJ2-7; 9 nucleotides match TRBD1. CDR3 length: 15 amino acids. V shed 2 bases, J shed 0 bases, and the junction held 3 bases outside the gene matches. Germline V lookup: CDR1 SGDLS, CDR2 YYNGEE.

CDR3 nucleotides: TGTGCCAGCAGCTCACAAAACGGGGGAGATGAGCAGTTCTTC. Translated, it gives CASSSQNGGDEQFF. The chain recombines TRBV11-3 with TRBJ2-1; possible D gene TRBD2, 6 bases. V lost 4 bases to trimming and J lost 8 bases, with 15 bases between them. The CDR3 is 14 residues long. Per the germline V gene, CDR1 is SGHNT and CDR2 is YENEEA.

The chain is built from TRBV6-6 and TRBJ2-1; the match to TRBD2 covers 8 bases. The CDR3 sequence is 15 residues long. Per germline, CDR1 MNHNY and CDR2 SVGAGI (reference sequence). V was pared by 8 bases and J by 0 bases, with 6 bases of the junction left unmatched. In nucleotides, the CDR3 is TGTGCCAGCCGACTAGCGCGAGGCTCCTACAATGAGCAGTTCTTC. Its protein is CASRLARGSYNEQFF.

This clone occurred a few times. CDR3 region: CASSQGGNQPQHF. For the CDR3, the DNA is TGTGCCAGCAGCCAAGGAGGGAATCAGCCCCAGCATTTT. V is TRBV7-9 and J is TRBJ1-5; D ambiguous. The germline CDR1 and CDR2 sequences are SEHNR and FQNEAQ (reference sequence). V was clipped by 5 bases and J by 4 bases, with 9 bases between them. The CDR3 runs to 13 residues.

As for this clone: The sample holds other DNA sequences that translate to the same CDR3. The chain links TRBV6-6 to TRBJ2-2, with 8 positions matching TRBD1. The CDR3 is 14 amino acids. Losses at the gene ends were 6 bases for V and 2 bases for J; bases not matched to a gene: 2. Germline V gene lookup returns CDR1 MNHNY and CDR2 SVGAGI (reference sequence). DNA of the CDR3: TGTGCCAGCAGAGACAGGGGCAACACCGGGGAGCTGTTTTTT. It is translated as CASRDRGNTGELFF.

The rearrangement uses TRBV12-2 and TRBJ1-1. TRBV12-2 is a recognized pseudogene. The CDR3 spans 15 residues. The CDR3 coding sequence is TGTGCAAGTCGCCCGTGGGGGGATTTGGACACTGAAGCTTTCTTT. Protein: CASRPWGDLDTEAFF.

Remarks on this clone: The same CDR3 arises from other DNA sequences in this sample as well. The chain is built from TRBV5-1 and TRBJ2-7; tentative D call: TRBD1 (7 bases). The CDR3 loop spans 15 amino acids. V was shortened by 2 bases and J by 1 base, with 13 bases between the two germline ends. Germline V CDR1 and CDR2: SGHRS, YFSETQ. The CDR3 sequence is CASSLGGTVSYEQYF. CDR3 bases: TGCGCCAGCAGCTTAGGCGGGACAGTATCCTACGAGCAGTACTTC. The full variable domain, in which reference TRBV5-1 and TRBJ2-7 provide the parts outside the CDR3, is KAGVTQTPRYLIKTRGQQVTLSCSPISGHRSVSWYQQTPGQGLQFLFEYFSETQRNKGNFPGRFSGRQFSNSRSEMNVSTLELGDSALYLCASSLGGTVSYEQYFGPGTRLTVT.

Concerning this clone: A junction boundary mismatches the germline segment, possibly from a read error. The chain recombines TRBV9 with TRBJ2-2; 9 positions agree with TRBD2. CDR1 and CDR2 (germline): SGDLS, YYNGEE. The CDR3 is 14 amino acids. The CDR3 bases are TGTGCCAGTAGCGGGGGCCCCGGCACCGGGGAGCTGTTTTTT. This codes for CASSGGPGTGELFF.

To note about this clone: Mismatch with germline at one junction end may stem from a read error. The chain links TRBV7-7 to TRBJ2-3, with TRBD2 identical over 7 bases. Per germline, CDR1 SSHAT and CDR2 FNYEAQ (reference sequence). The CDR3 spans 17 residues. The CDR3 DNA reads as TGTGCTAGCAGCTTTTACGTGTTGCGGGAGAAGGCAGATACGCAGTATTTT. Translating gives CASSFYVLREKADTQYF.

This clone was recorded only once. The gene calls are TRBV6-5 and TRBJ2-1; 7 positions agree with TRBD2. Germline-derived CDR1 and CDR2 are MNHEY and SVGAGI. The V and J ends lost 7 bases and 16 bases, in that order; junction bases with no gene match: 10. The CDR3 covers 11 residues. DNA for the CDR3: TGTGCCAGCACCCAGGGAGGGGTTTTTTTCTTC. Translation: CASTQGGVFFF.

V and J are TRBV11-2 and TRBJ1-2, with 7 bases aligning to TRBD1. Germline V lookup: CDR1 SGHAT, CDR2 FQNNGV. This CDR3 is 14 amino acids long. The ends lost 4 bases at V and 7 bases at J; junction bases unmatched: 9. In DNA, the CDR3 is TGTGCCAGCAGCTCCACCAGGGGGGCGCCTGGCTACACCTTC. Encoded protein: CASSSTRGAPGYTF.

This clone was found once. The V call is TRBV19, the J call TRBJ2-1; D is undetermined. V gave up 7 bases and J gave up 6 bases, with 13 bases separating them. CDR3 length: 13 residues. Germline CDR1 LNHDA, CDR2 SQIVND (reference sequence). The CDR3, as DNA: TGTGCCAGTACCAGACAAAACCTCAATGAGCAGTTCTTC. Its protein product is CASTRQNLNEQFF. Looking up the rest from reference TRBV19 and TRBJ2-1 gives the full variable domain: DGGITQSPKYLFRKEGQNVTLSCEQNLNHDAMYWYRQDPGQGLRLIYYSQIVNDFQKGDIAEGYSVSREKKESFPLTVTSAQKNPTAFYLCASTRQNLNEQFFGPGTRLTVL.

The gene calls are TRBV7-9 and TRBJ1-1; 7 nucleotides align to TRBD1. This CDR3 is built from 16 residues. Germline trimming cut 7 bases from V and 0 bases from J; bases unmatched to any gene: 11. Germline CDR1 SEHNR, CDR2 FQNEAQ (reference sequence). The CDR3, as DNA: TGTGCCAGCATCCTGGCGGCAGGGGGTATGAACACTGAAGCTTTCTTT. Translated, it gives CASILAAGGMNTEAFF.

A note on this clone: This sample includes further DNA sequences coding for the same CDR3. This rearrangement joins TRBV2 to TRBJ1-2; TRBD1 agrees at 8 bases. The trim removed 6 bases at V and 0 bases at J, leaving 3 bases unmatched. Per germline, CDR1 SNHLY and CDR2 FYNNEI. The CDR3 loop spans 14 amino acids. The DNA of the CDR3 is TGTGCCAGCAGGGAGGACAGGGCTAACTATGGCTACACCTTC. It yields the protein CASREDRANYGYTF.

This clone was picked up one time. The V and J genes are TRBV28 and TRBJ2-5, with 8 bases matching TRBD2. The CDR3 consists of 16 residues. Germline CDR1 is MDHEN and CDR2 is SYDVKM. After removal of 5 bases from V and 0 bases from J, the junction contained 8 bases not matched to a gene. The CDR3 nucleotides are TGTGCCAGCAGTACTAGACGACTAGCGCACCAAGAGACCCAGTACTTC. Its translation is CASSTRRLAHQETQYF. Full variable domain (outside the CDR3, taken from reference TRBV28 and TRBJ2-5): DVKVTQSSRYLVKRTGEKVFLECVQDMDHENMFWYRQDPGLGLRLIYFSYDVKMKEKGDIPEGYSVSREKKERFSLILESASTNQTSMYLCASSTRRLAHQETQYFGPGTRLLVL.

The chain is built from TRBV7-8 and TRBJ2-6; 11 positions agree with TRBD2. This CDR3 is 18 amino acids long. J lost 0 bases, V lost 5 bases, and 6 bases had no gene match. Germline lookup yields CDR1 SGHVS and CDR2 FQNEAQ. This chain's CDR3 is CASSPKTSGNSGANVLTF. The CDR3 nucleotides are TGTGCCAGCAGCCCGAAGACTAGCGGGAACTCTGGGGCCAACGTCCTGACTTTC. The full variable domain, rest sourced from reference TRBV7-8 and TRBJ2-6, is GAGVSQSPRYKVAKRGQDVALRCDPISGHVSLFWYQQALGQGPEFLTYFQNEAQLDKSGLPSDRFFAERPEGSVSTLKIQRTQQEDSAVYLCASSPKTSGNSGANVLTFGAGSRLTVL.